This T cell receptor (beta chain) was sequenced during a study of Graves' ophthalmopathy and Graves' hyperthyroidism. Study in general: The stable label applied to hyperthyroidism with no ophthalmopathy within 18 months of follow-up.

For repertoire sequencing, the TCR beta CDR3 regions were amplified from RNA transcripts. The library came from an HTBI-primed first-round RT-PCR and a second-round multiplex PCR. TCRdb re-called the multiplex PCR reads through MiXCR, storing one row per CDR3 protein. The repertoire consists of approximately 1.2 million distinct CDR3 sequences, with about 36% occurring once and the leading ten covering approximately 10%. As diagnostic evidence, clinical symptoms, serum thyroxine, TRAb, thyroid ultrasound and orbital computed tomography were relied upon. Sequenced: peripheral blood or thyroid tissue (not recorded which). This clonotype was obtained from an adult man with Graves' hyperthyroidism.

DNA of the CDR3: TGTGCCAGCAGCTCAGGGGTTGGTAGCAATCAGCCCCAGCATTTT. It codes for CASSSGVGSNQPQHF. The gene calls are TRBV7-9 and TRBJ1-5; weak D call: TRBD1 (6 bases). The V gene's germline CDR1 is SEHNR and CDR2 FQNEAQ (reference sequence). The CDR3 totals 15 residues. V gave up 4 bases and J gave up 0 bases, with 10 bases separating them. Looking up the rest from reference TRBV7-9 and TRBJ1-5 gives the full variable domain: DTGVSQNPRHKITKRGQNVTFRCDPISEHNRLYWYRQTLGQGPEFLTYFQNEAQLEKSRLLSDRFSAERPKGSFSTLEIQRTEQGDSAMYLCASSSGVGSNQPQHFGDGTRLSIL.